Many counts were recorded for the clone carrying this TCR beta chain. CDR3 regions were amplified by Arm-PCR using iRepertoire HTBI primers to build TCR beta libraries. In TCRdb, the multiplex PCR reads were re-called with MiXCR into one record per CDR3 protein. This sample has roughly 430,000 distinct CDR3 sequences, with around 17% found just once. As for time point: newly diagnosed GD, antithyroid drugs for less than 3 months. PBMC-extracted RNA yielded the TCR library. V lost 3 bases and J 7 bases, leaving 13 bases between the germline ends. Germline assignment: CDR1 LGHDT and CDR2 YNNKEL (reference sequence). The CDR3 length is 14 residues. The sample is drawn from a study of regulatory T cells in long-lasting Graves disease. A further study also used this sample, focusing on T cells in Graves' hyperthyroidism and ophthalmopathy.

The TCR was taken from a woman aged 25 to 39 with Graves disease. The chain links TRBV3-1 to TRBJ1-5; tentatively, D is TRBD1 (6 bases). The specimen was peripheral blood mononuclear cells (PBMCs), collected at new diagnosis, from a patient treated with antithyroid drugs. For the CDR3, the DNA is TGTGCCAGCAGCCAGCAGGGGCAAGGCCAGCCCCAGCATTTT. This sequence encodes CASSQQGQGQPQHF. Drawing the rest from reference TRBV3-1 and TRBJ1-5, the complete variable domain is DTAVSQTPKYLVTQMGNDKSIKCEQNLGHDTMYWYKQDSKKFLKIMFSYNNKELIINETVPNRFSPKSPDKAHLNLHINSLELGDSAVYFCASSQQGQGQPQHFGDGTRLSIL.